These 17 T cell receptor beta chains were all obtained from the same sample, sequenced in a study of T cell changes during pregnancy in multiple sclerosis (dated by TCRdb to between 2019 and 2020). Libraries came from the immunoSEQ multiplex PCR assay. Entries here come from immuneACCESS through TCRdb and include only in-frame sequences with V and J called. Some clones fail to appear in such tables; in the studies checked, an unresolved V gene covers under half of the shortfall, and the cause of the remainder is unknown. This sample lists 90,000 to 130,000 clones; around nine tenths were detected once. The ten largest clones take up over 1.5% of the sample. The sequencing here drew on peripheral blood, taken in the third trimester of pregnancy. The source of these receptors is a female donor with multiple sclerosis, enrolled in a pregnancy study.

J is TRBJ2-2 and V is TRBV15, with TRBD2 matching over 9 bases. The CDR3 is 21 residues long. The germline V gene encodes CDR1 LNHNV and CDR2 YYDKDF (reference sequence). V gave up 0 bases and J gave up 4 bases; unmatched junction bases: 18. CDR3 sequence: CATSRDILLAGGPEGTGELFF. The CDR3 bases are TGTGCCACCAGCAGAGATATCCTTCTGGCGGGAGGGCCCGAGGGCACCGGGGAGCTGTTTTTT.

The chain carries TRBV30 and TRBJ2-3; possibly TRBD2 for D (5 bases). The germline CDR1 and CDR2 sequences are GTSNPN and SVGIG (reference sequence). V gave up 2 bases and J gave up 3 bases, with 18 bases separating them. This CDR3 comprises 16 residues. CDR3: CAWSSFFGVTTDTQYF. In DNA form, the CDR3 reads TGTGCCTGGAGTAGTTTTTTCGGGGTAACGACAGATACGCAGTATTTT.

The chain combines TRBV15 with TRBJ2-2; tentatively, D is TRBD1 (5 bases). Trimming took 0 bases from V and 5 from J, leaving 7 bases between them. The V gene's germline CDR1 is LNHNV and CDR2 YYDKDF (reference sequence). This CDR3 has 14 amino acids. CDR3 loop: CATSRDQGTGELFF. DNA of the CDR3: TGTGCCACCAGCAGAGACCAGGGAACCGGGGAGCTGTTTTTT.

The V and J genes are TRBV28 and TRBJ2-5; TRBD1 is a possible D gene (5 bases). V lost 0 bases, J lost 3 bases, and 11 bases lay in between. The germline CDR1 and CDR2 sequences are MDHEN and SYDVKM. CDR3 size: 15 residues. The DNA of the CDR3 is TGTGCCAGCAGTTTATGGGGGCAGGGCAAAGAGACCCAGTACTTC. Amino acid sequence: CASSLWGQGKETQYF. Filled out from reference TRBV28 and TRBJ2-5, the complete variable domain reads DVKVTQSSRYLVKRTGEKVFLECVQDMDHENMFWYRQDPGLGLRLIYFSYDVKMKEKGDIPEGYSVSREKKERFSLILESASTNQTSMYLCASSLWGQGKETQYFGPGTRLLVL.

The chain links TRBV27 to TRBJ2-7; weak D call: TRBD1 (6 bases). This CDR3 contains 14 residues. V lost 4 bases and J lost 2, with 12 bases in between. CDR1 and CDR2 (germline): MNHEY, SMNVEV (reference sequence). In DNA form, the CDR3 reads TGTGCCAGCAGTTCCGGGACAAACCCCTACGAGCAGTACTTC. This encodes CASSSGTNPYEQYF.

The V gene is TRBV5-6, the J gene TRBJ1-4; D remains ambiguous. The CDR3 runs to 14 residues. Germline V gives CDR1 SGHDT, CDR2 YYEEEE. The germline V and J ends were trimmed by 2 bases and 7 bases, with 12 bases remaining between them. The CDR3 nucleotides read TGTGCCAGCAGCTTAAGATGGGCGGGTGAAAAACTGTTTTTT. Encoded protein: CASSLRWAGEKLFF.

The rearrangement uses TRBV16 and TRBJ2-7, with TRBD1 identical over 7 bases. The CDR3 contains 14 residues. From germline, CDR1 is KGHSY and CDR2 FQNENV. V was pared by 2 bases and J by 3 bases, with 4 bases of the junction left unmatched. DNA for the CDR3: TGTGCCAGCAGCCAAGGGGACAGAAACTACGAGCAGTACTTC. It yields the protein CASSQGDRNYEQYF.

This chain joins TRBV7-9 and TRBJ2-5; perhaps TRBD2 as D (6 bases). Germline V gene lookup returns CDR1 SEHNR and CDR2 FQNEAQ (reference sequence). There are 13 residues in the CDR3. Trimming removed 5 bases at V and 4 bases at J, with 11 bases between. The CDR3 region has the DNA TGTGCCAGCAGCGCCGGACTAATAGAGACCCAGTACTTC. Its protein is CASSAGLIETQYF. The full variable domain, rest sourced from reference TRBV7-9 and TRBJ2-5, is DTGVSQNPRHKITKRGQNVTFRCDPISEHNRLYWYRQTLGQGPEFLTYFQNEAQLEKSRLLSDRFSAERPKGSFSTLEIQRTEQGDSAMYLCASSAGLIETQYFGPGTRLLVL.

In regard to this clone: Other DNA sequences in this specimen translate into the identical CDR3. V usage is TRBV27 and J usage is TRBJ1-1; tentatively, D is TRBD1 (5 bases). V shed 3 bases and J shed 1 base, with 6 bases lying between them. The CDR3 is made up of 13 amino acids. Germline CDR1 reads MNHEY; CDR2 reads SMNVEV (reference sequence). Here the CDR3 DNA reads TGTGCCAGCAGTTTTACAGGGAACACTGAAGCTTTCTTT. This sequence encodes CASSFTGNTEAFF.

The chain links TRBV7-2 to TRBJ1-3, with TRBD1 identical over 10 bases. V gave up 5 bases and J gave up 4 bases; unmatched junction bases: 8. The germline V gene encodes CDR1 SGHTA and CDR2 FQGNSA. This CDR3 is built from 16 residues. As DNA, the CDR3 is TGTGCCAGCAGCCCAGGACAGGGGGTGGGGGGAAACACCATATATTTT. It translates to CASSPGQGVGGNTIYF. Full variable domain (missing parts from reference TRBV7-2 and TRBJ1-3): GAGVSQSPSNKVTEKGKDVELRCDPISGHTALYWYRQSLGQGLEFLIYFQGNSAPDKSGLPSDRFSAERTGGSVSTLTIQRTQQEDSAVYLCASSPGQGVGGNTIYFGEGSWLTVV.

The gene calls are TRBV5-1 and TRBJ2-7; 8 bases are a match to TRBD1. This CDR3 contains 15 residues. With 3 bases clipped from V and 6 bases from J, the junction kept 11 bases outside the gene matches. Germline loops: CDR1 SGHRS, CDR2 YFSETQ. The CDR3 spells CASSSVQGQASEQYF. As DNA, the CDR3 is TGCGCCAGCAGCTCCGTCCAGGGACAGGCCTCCGAGCAGTACTTC.

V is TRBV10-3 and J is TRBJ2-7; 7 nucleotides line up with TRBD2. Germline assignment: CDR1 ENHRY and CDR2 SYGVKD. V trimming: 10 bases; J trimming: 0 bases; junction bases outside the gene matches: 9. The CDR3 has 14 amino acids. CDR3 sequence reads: CATRGVAGSYEQYF. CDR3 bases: TGTGCCACCCGGGGTGTAGCGGGCTCCTACGAGCAGTACTTC.

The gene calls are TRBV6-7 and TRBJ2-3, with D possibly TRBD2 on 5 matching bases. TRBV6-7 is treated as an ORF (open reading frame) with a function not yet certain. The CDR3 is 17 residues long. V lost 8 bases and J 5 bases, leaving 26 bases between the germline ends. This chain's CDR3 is CASPTLPSKWGEDTQYF. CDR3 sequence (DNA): TGTGCCAGCCCGACGCTTCCCTCAAAGTGGGGAGAAGATACGCAGTATTTT.

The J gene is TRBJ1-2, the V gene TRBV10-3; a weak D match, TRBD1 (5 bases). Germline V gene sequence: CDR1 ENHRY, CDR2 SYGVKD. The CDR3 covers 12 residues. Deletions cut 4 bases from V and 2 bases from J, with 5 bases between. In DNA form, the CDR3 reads TGTGCCATCAGTGGACAGAACTATGGCTACACCTTC. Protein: CAISGQNYGYTF.

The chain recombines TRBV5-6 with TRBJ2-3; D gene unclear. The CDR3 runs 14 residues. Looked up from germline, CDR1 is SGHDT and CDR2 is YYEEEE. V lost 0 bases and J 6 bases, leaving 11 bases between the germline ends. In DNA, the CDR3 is TGTGCCAGCAGCTTGGGCGCGGTGCTGGATACGCAGTATTTT. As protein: CASSLGAVLDTQYF.

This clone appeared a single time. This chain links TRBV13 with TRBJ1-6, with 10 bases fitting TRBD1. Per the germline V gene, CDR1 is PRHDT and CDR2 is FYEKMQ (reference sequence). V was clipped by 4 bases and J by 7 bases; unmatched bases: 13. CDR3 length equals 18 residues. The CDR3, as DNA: TGTGCCAGCAGCTCGCTTTCGGGGACAGGGGAAGGGAATTCACCCCTCCACTTT. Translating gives CASSSLSGTGEGNSPLHF.

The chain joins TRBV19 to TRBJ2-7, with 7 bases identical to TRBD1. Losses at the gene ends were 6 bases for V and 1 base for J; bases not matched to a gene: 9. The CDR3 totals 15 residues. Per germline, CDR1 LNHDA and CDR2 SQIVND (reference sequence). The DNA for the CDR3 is TGTGCCAGTAGCAGGGGACAGCAAAGGTCCTACGAGCAGTACTTC. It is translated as CASSRGQQRSYEQYF. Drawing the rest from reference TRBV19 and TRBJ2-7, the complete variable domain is DGGITQSPKYLFRKEGQNVTLSCEQNLNHDAMYWYRQDPGQGLRLIYYSQIVNDFQKGDIAEGYSVSREKKESFPLTVTSAQKNPTAFYLCASSRGQQRSYEQYFGPGTRLTVT.